These 26 T cell receptor beta chains were sequenced from one sample in a study of T cell responses to AZD1222 COVID-19 vaccine. The protocol was immunoSEQ multiplex PCR, while the TCRdb copy is restricted to in-frame clones and leaves out a portion. The sample comprises about 150,000 clones, almost 95% of which are singletons, and 2.3% rests with the top ten. The sequences come from peripheral blood, collected on day 0 of AZD1222 vaccination. The receptors were sampled from an adult in good health.

V is TRBV6-6 and J is TRBJ2-1, with D uncertain. This CDR3 has 13 amino acids. Germline V gene data show CDR1 as MNHNY and CDR2 as SVGAGI (reference sequence). Trimming took off 3 bases at V and 6 bases at J, with 9 bases between the two ends. CDR3: CASSYASPNEQFF. CDR3 DNA sequence: TGTGCCAGCAGTTATGCCTCCCCCAATGAGCAGTTCTTC.

The V gene is TRBV30, the J gene TRBJ2-3; tentatively, D is TRBD1 or TRBD2 (5 bases each). The V end was cut by 7 bases, the J end by 1 base, with 9 bases between. Germline-derived CDR1 and CDR2 are GTSNPN and SVGIG (reference sequence). This CDR3 has 12 amino acids. CDR3: CASRGRTDTQYF. As DNA, the CDR3 is TGTGCCTCCCGGGGCCGCACAGATACGCAGTATTTT.

This clone came up once. The chain employs TRBV4-1 and TRBJ1-5, with D possibly matching TRBD1 (5 bases). Per germline, CDR1 MGHRA and CDR2 YSYEKL. V gave up 2 bases and J gave up 1 base, with 12 bases separating them. The CDR3 runs to 16 residues. CDR3 region: CASSQLAGLSNQPQHF. CDR3 bases: TGCGCCAGCAGCCAATTGGCAGGGCTAAGCAATCAGCCCCAGCATTTT.

This sequence joins TRBV6-1 and TRBJ2-4, with 7 bases that match TRBD1. With 4 bases clipped from V and 0 bases from J, the junction kept 12 bases outside the gene matches. The CDR3 runs to 18 residues. From germline, CDR1 is MNHNS and CDR2 SASEGT. The chain's CDR3 is CASSAPTGKLSAKNIQYF. The CDR3 DNA reads TGTGCCAGCAGTGCTCCGACAGGGAAACTATCAGCCAAAAACATTCAGTACTTC.

The chain links TRBV7-2 to TRBJ2-4; D gene ambiguous. The CDR3 covers 17 residues. Trimming took off 5 bases at V and 1 base at J, with 18 bases between the two ends. Germline values: CDR1 SGHTA, CDR2 FQGNSA. Here the CDR3 reads CASSLMTVGFAKNIQYF. The CDR3 DNA follows: TGTGCCAGCAGCCTAATGACCGTAGGGTTTGCCAAAAACATTCAGTACTTC.

The chain is built from TRBV7-2 and TRBJ1-6; 7 nucleotides align to TRBD1. The germline CDR1 and CDR2 sequences are SGHTA and FQGNSA. The CDR3 covers 15 residues. Germline trimming cut 2 bases from V and 6 bases from J; bases unmatched to any gene: 4. The CDR3 DNA is TGTGCCAGCAGCTTATACAGGGGTCCTAATTCACCCCTCCACTTT. Encoded protein: CASSLYRGPNSPLHF.

This rearrangement joins TRBV4-1 to TRBJ2-4; weak D call: TRBD2 (6 bases). Trimming stripped 3 bases from V and 2 bases from J, with 17 bases between. From germline, CDR1 is MGHRA and CDR2 YSYEKL. There are 17 residues in the CDR3. CDR3: CASSQVGGSGTKNIQYF. Written as DNA, the CDR3 is TGCGCCAGCAGCCAGGTCGGGGGTTCAGGGACCAAAAACATTCAGTACTTC.

The chain is built from TRBV18 and TRBJ2-7; possible D gene TRBD1, 6 bases. Deletions cut 2 bases from V and 4 bases from J, with 18 bases between. CDR3 length: 16 residues. Germline loops: CDR1 KGHSH, CDR2 LQKENI. The CDR3 sequence is CASSPRQGLNFYEQYF. The CDR3 coding sequence is TGTGCCAGCTCACCAAGGCAGGGGCTCAATTTTTACGAGCAGTACTTC.

The chain joins TRBV6-1 to TRBJ2-2; TRBD1 might be the D (5 bases). Germline lookup yields CDR1 MNHNS and CDR2 SASEGT. V was pared by 1 base and J by 1 base, with 7 bases between. CDR3 length equals 15 residues. The CDR3 DNA is TGTGCCAGCAGTGAAGAGGGGCAGAACACCGGGGAGCTGTTTTTT. This gives the protein CASSEEGQNTGELFF.

The CDR3: CASSNRDRETQYF. DNA for the CDR3: TGTGCCAGCAGCAACCGGGACCGAGAGACCCAGTACTTC. The V and J genes are TRBV9 and TRBJ2-5; perhaps D is TRBD1 or TRBD2 (5 bases each). The V and J ends lost 4 bases and 4 bases respectively, with 11 bases between them. CDR1 and CDR2 from the germline V gene are SGDLS and YYNGEE. CDR3 length: 13 amino acids.

The chain links TRBV7-2 to TRBJ1-6; D might be TRBD1 (6 bases). Trimming left V 5 bases short and J 9 bases short, with 17 bases between. Looked up from germline, CDR1 is SGHTA and CDR2 is FQGNSA. The CDR3 runs to 15 residues. CDR3 amino acids: CASSGKQGWGSPLHF. DNA of the CDR3: TGTGCCAGCAGCGGGAAACAGGGATGGGGTTCACCCCTCCACTTT.

The chain has TRBV18 and TRBJ2-1; 9 bases fit TRBD2. Trimming cost V 1 base and J 3 bases; bases outside gene matches: 7. The CDR3 spans 17 residues. The germline gives CDR1 KGHSH, CDR2 LQKENI. CDR3 region: CASSPQGLAGDYNEQFF. The CDR3, as DNA: TGTGCCAGCTCACCACAAGGGTTAGCGGGGGACTACAATGAGCAGTTCTTC.

This chain links TRBV1 with TRBJ2-1; the DNA was not compared with TRBD2, the D call given in the table. TRBV1 is classified as a pseudogene. CDR3 size: 16 residues. CDR3 in DNA: TGCACCAGCACCAGACTAGCGGGAGTGTATAAGCATGAGCAGTTCTTC. It is translated as CTSTRLAGVYKHEQFF.

The genes are TRBV27 and TRBJ1-2; D ambiguous. The CDR3 extends over 13 amino acids. Germline CDR1 MNHEY, CDR2 SMNVEV (reference sequence). V lost 0 bases and J 8 bases, leaving 10 bases between the germline ends. The CDR3 DNA is TGTGCCAGCAGTTTATCGAGGGAGAGCGGCTACACCTTC. Its protein product is CASSLSRESGYTF.

The chain combines TRBV18 with TRBJ1-1; TRBD1 is a possible D gene (5 bases). Trimming stripped 0 bases from V and 0 bases from J, with 5 bases between. This CDR3 comprises 14 residues. Germline-derived CDR1 and CDR2 are KGHSH and LQKENI. The DNA of the CDR3 is TGTGCCAGCTCACCACCGGGACTGAACACTGAAGCTTTCTTT. Translation gives CASSPPGLNTEAFF.

The chain joins TRBV6-1 to TRBJ1-3; the D is unclear. With 3 bases removed from V and 0 bases from J, the gap between germline ends came to 6 bases. The germline CDR1 and CDR2 sequences are MNHNS and SASEGT. This CDR3 is built from 14 residues. CDR3 nucleotides: TGTGCCAGCAGTGACAGGCCCTCTGGAAACACCATATATTTT. Encoded protein: CASSDRPSGNTIYF.

This chain's CDR3 is CASSLVGDRPLRGYTF. The CDR3 coding sequence is TGTGCCAGCAGCCTAGTAGGCGACAGGCCCTTGAGGGGCTACACCTTC. This chain connects TRBV9 to TRBJ1-2; a possible D gene is TRBD1 (6 bases). The germline V and J ends were trimmed by 4 bases and 8 bases, with 24 bases remaining between them. The CDR3 loop spans 16 amino acids. Germline assignment: CDR1 SGDLS and CDR2 YYNGEE.

This chain uses TRBV7-2 with TRBJ2-2, with D hard to call. This CDR3 has 14 amino acids. Germline V gene lookup returns CDR1 SGHTA and CDR2 FQGNSA. Trimming removed 3 bases from V and 3 bases from J, with 8 bases in between. This CDR3 reads CASSFIRDTGELFF. CDR3 nucleotides: TGTGCCAGCAGCTTTATTAGGGACACCGGGGAGCTGTTTTTT.

This chain links TRBV6-2 or TRBV6-3 with TRBJ2-3, with 7 nucleotides matching TRBD2. Germline CDR1 reads MNHEY; CDR2 reads SVGEGT. The J segment lost 6 bases and the V segment lost 2 bases, leaving 17 bases of the junction unmatched. CDR3 size: 18 residues. CDR3 protein: CASSYPQGLDPVWDTQYF. CDR3 DNA: TGTGCCAGCAGTTACCCCCAAGGACTAGATCCGGTTTGGGATACGCAGTATTTT.

In its sample, this clone was seen a few times. The chain has TRBV12-3 or TRBV12-4 and TRBJ1-1, with unresolved D. V was pared by 3 bases and J by 0 bases, with 5 bases between. CDR3 length: 13 residues. CDR3 sequence: CASSFNMNTEAFF. For the CDR3, the DNA is TGTGCCAGCAGTTTTAACATGAACACTGAAGCTTTCTTT.

The chain uses TRBV3-1 (or the pseudogene TRBV3-2) and TRBJ2-1, with TRBD1 matching 9 bases. V was clipped by 2 bases and J by 6 bases; unmatched bases: 8. The germline gives CDR1 LGHDT, CDR2 YNNKEL (reference sequence). The CDR3 length is 16 residues. The CDR3 region has the DNA TGTGCCAGCAGCCAAAATACCGGGACAGGGCTCAATGAGCAGTTCTTC. Its protein product is CASSQNTGTGLNEQFF.

This clone came up a few times. CDR3 coding DNA: TGTGCCACCAGCCCAAACTCGGTTCATCAGCCCCAGCATTTT. Translation: CATSPNSVHQPQHF. This sequence joins TRBV15 and TRBJ1-5; unclear D gene. Trimming left V 5 bases short and J 5 bases short, with 13 bases between. Germline lookup yields CDR1 LNHNV and CDR2 YYDKDF (reference sequence). The length of the CDR3 is 14 residues.

This chain connects TRBV5-6 to TRBJ1-5; unclear D gene. Germline CDR1 SGHDT, CDR2 YYEEEE. The V end lost 1 base, the J end lost 2 bases, and 13 bases lay between the germline ends. The CDR3 totals 16 residues. CDR3 bases: TGTGCCAGCAGCTTGTCGGCGGTGAGAGGCAATCAGCCCCAGCATTTT. Protein sequence: CASSLSAVRGNQPQHF.

This clone was seen once. The chain uses TRBV9 and TRBJ2-2; no clear D gene. The CDR3 runs to 14 residues. The V end was cut by 4 bases, the J end by 4 bases, with 11 bases between. The germline V gene has CDR1 SGDLS and CDR2 YYNGEE. CDR3 protein: CASSPLPATGELFF. CDR3 DNA sequence: TGTGCCAGCAGCCCTTTGCCGGCCACCGGGGAGCTGTTTTTT.

This chain links TRBV5-4 with TRBJ1-3, with 9 bases that match TRBD1. This CDR3 has 15 amino acids. V was clipped by 4 bases and J by 4 bases; unmatched bases: 6. The germline V gene encodes CDR1 SGHNT and CDR2 YYREEE (reference sequence). The CDR3 loop reads CASSPGQGTGNTIYF. The CDR3 nucleotides read TGTGCCAGCAGCCCGGGACAGGGTACGGGAAACACCATATATTTT.

The chain employs TRBV19 and TRBJ1-6; possibly TRBD1 for D (6 bases). Germline V gene data show CDR1 as LNHDA and CDR2 as SQIVND (reference sequence). Trimming removed 1 base from V and 9 bases from J, with 13 bases in between. The length of the CDR3 is 15 residues. The CDR3 loop reads CASSIVGRGSSPLHF. In nucleotides, the CDR3 is TGTGCCAGTAGTATAGTTGGCAGGGGTAGTTCACCCCTCCACTTT.